This entry concerns a single T cell receptor beta chain. This sample was included in a study of blood T cell repertoires in COVID-19. Clones were sequenced by immunoSEQ multiplex PCR, and TCRdb holds only the in-frame ones, with some missing. The table lists 380,000 or so clones, around 89% of them singletons. Clinical histories supplied by participants themselves formed the basis of cohort assignment. The sequence came from a woman in her 30s with acute COVID-19. The source material was PBMCs or T cells enriched from blood (not recorded which).

In DNA form, the CDR3 reads TGTGCCAGCGCGAGTGGTTATAATTCACCCCTCCACTTT. As protein: CASASGYNSPLHF. The chain uses TRBV18 and TRBJ1-6; D is ambiguous. The V end was cut by 8 bases, the J end by 4 bases, with 9 bases between. CDR1 is KGHSH, CDR2 LQKENI, per germline. The CDR3 runs to 13 residues.